The present T cell receptor beta chain was sequenced within a study of shared clonotypes between healthy human individuals (TCRdb year 2020). As for the study more broadly: A couple of women and a few men aged 18 to 49 years were included in the cohort. For each donor, CD4 naive and CD4 memory were each run on three plates, CD8 naive on two plates, and CD8 memory on one plate. The study deeply sequenced blood TCR repertoires of about 5 healthy adults to estimate repertoire size and the extent of clonotype sharing between individuals. Different laboratories and diverse techniques were used to prepare libraries and sequence TCR repertoires, to increase sequencing depth and limit assay-specific biases. Between about 0.85 and 9.5 billion PBMCs per donor were obtained by leukapheresis. Results and caveats for the whole study, not just this receptor: Sampling was limited to blood, and TCR repertoires in tissue likely differ from TCR repertoires in blood. The small number of donors limited the genetic and exposure-history diversity represented. Rarefaction of sorted-subset datasets indicated incomplete sequencing despite the large sequencing depth. Sharing across several donors was observed for around 4.8% of naive CD4, over 3% of naive CD8, 2.3% of memory CD4, and about 0.4% of memory CD8 clonotypes. Estimated clonotype richness was generally larger for naive than for memory subsets. Based on pairwise subsampling, the degree of clonotype sharing among donors was expected to be affected by sequencing depth. Higher generation probabilities were observed for clonotypes shared by all four sorted-subset donors than for non-shared clonotypes.

CD8 naive samples were obtained by positive selection for CCR7 among CD45RO-negative cells, yielding a CD45RA+CCR7+ population from which TemRA cells were excluded. Healthy HIV-negative adults with no recently reported acute infections or vaccinations were included as donors. Only Caucasian adults living in Nashville, Tennessee, USA were represented among the donors. Blood was obtained by leukapheresis, after which PBMCs were separated by Ficoll-Histopaque density gradient centrifugation and cryopreserved in liquid nitrogen vapor phase. Purity and quantity of every magnetically sorted T cell population were checked by analytical flow cytometry. From each sorted fraction, genomic DNA was isolated and quantified by UV absorbance on a Nanodrop 2000c. TCR CDR3 regions were amplified from genomic DNA by multiplex PCR using the deep immunoSEQ assay. Extracted genomic DNA from each cell subset was distributed evenly across all wells of several immunoSEQ 96-well plates, and each plate was treated as a replicate. For sorted subsets, approximately 210 ng of genomic DNA, equivalent to some 33,000 T cell genomes, went into each replicate PCR. The purified libraries were quantified using a Qubit 3.0 fluorometer, sized with a Bioanalyzer 2100, and then quantified again using the KAPA Library Quantification kit. A separate single-read 150-cycle Illumina NextSeq 550 flow cell was used to sequence each immunoSEQ 96-well plate. Per the original workflow: Because only junctional sequences without quality scores were contained in the immunoSEQ output, filtering matching that applied to full-length reads could not be performed. To assign V/J genes and CDR3, sequences were annotated using PyIR, a Python wrapper for IgBLAST v1.9, with IMGT germline references. Reads were removed for weak V/J assignments (E-value above 1e-6), missing CDR3, stop codons, out-of-frame junctions, or ambiguous translated residues. A V3J clonotype was defined by an identical inferred V gene, J gene, and CDR3 amino acid sequence. The percentage overlap between two repertoires was calculated by dividing the number of shared unique clonotypes by the size of the smaller repertoire. Repertoire richness was assessed with RTK rarefaction, the Chao1 estimator, and Recon v2.1 estimates of unobserved clonotypes. Generation probabilities were computed with OLGA for all TCRbeta clonotypes obtained by the gDNA method from a handful of donors. Imported from immuneACCESS, the table was reduced by TCRdb to in-frame sequences with V and J called. These copies leave out some clones; in studies compared against another copy, an unresolved V gene accounts for under half, and the cause of the remainder is not known. V, J and clone size are taken as reported in that table, and D and trimming were inferred from the DNA itself. The sample table lists about 580,000 clones, 98% of them with a count of one. The leading ten clones occupy 0.3% of the sample.

With regard to this clone: Its specific antigen is unknown. The sample holds no much larger clone one base away, and base qualities are not on file.

The sequence derives from a young man in good health. The sample taken for sequencing was naive CD8+ T cells sorted from blood. The cell subset or site label for this specimen denotes: CD45RA+CCR7+.

The DNA is TGTGCCAGCAGGACCGGGACAGGGAGCTCCTACGAGCAGTACTTC. This encodes CASRTGTGSSYEQYF. The chain joins TRBV27 to TRBJ2-7, with TRBD1 identical over 9 junction bases. Via the germline V gene (reference sequence), CDR1 is MNHEY and CDR2 SMNVEV. CDR3 length: 15 amino acids, cysteine to phenylalanine. Of the read, only the CDR3 DNA is kept; its 45 bases are in frame from base 1. Clipping removes 6 bases from V and 0 bases from J, with 6 as the unmatched junction base count.